The rows below give T cell receptor beta chains drawn from one sample of a study of T cell responses to AZD1222 COVID-19 vaccine. Clones were sequenced by immunoSEQ multiplex PCR, and TCRdb holds only the in-frame ones, with some missing. This table has some 130,000 clones, approximately 95% appearing once. The sample in question was peripheral blood, obtained 28 days after the second AZD1222 dose. All receptors come from an adult who received the AZD1222 COVID-19 vaccine. CDR3s include the opening cysteine and the closing phenylalanine or tryptophan. The order of the fields is clone size, J gene, D gene, V gene, CDR3 DNA, CDR3 protein. The D gene is left open where the match is weak. Not every row has a clone size; where given, it reads once, few, many or a size class.

abundance: once
j_gene: TRBJ1-5
d_gene: TRBD1
v_gene: TRBV19
CDR3nt: TGTGCCAGTAGTAAACCGGGACAGGCCGGCAATCAGCCCCAGCATTTT
CDR3aa: CASSKPGQAGNQPQHF

abundance: .
j_gene: TRBJ1-5
d_gene: .
v_gene: TRBV6-1
CDR3nt: TGTGCCAGCAGTGAAGCCCTGCTCGCTCAGCCCCAGCATTTT
CDR3aa: CASSEALLAQPQHF

abundance: .
j_gene: TRBJ1-1
d_gene: .
v_gene: TRBV2
CDR3nt: TGTGCCAGCAGTGAATTCCGGACAGTAAACACTGAAGCTTTCTTT
CDR3aa: CASSEFRTVNTEAFF

abundance: .
j_gene: TRBJ1-1
d_gene: .
v_gene: TRBV6-5
CDR3nt: TGTGCCAGGGACTACGCAGGGGAGAACACTGAAGCTTTCTTT
CDR3aa: CARDYAGENTEAFF

abundance: .
j_gene: TRBJ1-1
d_gene: .
v_gene: TRBV6-2/TRBV6-3
CDR3nt: TGTGCCAGCAGTACATCCCCGGGAGACCCGAACGGAGCTTTCTTT
CDR3aa: CASSTSPGDPNGAFF

abundance: .
j_gene: TRBJ2-7
d_gene: TRBD2
v_gene: TRBV19
CDR3nt: TGTGCCAGTAGAATAGCGGGGGGCCCCTACGAGCAGTACTTC
CDR3aa: CASRIAGGPYEQYF

abundance: .
j_gene: TRBJ2-3
d_gene: .
v_gene: TRBV7-9
CDR3nt: TGTGCCAGCAGCTTAGGGCCTCCGTATGCAGATACGCAGTATTTT
CDR3aa: CASSLGPPYADTQYF

abundance: .
j_gene: TRBJ2-1
d_gene: .
v_gene: TRBV11-2
CDR3nt: TGTGCCAGCAGCCCGCCTCCCCTTACCGCGGATGAGCAGTTCTTC
CDR3aa: CASSPPPLTADEQFF

abundance: .
j_gene: TRBJ2-7
d_gene: TRBD2
v_gene: TRBV4-3
CDR3nt: TGCGCCAGCAGCCAAGTAGCGGGGGCCCCCTACGAGCAGTACTTC
CDR3aa: CASSQVAGAPYEQYF

abundance: .
j_gene: TRBJ1-4
d_gene: .
v_gene: TRBV4-2
CDR3nt: TGTGCCAGCAGCCAAGAAGCCGACAGTCAAAATGAAAAACTGTTTTTT
CDR3aa: CASSQEADSQNEKLFF

abundance: .
j_gene: TRBJ1-2
d_gene: .
v_gene: TRBV11-3
CDR3nt: TGTGCCAGCAGCTTCAATAACTATGGCTACACCTTC
CDR3aa: CASSFNNYGYTF

abundance: .
j_gene: TRBJ2-2
d_gene: .
v_gene: TRBV7-6
CDR3nt: TGTGCCAGCAGCTCAGAGAATTTGGGGGCCGCTGGCACCGGGGAGCTGTTTTTT
CDR3aa: CASSSENLGAAGTGELFF

abundance: .
j_gene: TRBJ1-2
d_gene: TRBD1
v_gene: TRBV9
CDR3nt: TGTGCCAGCACCGTCAGGAGGGACAGGGGTCGCACTAACTATGGCTACACCTTC
CDR3aa: CASTVRRDRGRTNYGYTF

abundance: .
j_gene: TRBJ1-2
d_gene: .
v_gene: TRBV24-1
CDR3nt: TGTGCCACCAGTGATTCCGCCAGGGGAGACTATGGCTACACCTTC
CDR3aa: CATSDSARGDYGYTF

abundance: .
j_gene: TRBJ2-7
d_gene: TRBD2
v_gene: TRBV5-5
CDR3nt: TGTGCCAGCAGCCTGACTAGCGGGGGGATCTACGAGCAGTACTTC
CDR3aa: CASSLTSGGIYEQYF